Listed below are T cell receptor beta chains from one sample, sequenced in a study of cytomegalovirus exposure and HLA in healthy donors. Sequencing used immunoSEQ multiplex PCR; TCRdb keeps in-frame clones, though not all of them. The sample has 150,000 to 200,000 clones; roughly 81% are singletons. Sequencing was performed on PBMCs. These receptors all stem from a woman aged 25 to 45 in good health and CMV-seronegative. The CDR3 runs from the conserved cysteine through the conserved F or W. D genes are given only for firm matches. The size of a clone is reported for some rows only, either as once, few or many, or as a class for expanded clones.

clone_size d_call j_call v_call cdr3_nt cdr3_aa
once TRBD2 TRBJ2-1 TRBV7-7 TGTGCCAGCAGCTTGGGACTAGAACCCAATGAGCAGTTCTTC CASSLGLEPNEQFF
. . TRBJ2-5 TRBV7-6 TGTGCCAGCAGCCTTACTGGGGCATGGGAGACCCAGTACTTC CASSLTGAWETQYF
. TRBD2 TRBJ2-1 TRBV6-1 TGTGCCAGCAGTGACTTGGTAGCGGGGGAACGAAATGAGCAGTTCTTC CASSDLVAGERNEQFF
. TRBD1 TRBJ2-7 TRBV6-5 TGTGCCAGCAGGATGCGACAGGGGGGACACTACGAGCAGTACTTC CASRMRQGGHYEQYF
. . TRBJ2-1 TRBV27 TGTGCCAGCAGTTTAAATGGAGATGAGCAGTTCTTC CASSLNGDEQFF
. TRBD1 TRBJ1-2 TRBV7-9 TGTGCCAGCAGCTTAGCGGGGCAGGGGGATGGCTACACCTTC CASSLAGQGDGYTF
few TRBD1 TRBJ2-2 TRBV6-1 TGTGCCAGCAGACGGGACAGGGGCACCGGGGAGCTGTTTTTT CASRRDRGTGELFF
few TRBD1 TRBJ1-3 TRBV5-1 TGCGCCAGCAGCTTCGAAGGGGGCAGAAACACCATATATTTT CASSFEGGRNTIYF
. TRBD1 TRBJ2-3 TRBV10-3 TGTGCCATCAGTGGACAGGGGACGCAGTATTTT CAISGQGTQYF
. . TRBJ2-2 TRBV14 TGTGCCAGCAGCCAAGATTTAGGCAGGGTAACCGGGGAGCTGTTTTTT CASSQDLGRVTGELFF
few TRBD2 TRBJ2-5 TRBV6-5 TGTGCCAGCAGTTACGCGGGAGGCCAAGAGACCCAGTACTTC CASSYAGGQETQYF
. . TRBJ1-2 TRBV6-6 TGTGCCAGCAGTCCGGCCGCGGACAACCACTATGGCTACACCTTC CASSPAADNHYGYTF
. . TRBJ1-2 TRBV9 TGTGCCAGCAGCGTAGTGGCAGGTGGGGGCTACACCTTC CASSVVAGGGYTF